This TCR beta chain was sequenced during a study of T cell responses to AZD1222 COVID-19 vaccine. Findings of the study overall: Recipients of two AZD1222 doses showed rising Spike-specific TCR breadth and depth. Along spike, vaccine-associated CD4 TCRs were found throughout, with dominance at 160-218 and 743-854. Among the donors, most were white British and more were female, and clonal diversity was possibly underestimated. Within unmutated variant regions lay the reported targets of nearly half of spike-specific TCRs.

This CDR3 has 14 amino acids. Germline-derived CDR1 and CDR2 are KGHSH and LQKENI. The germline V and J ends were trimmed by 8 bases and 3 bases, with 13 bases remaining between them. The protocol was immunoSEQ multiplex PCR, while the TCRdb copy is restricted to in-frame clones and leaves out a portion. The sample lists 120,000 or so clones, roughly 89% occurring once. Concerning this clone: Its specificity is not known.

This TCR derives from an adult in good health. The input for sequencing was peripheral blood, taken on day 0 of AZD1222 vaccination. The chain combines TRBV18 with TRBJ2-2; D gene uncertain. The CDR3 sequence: CASHRDGDTGELFF. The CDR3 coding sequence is TGTGCCAGCCATAGGGATGGAGACACCGGGGAGCTGTTTTTT.